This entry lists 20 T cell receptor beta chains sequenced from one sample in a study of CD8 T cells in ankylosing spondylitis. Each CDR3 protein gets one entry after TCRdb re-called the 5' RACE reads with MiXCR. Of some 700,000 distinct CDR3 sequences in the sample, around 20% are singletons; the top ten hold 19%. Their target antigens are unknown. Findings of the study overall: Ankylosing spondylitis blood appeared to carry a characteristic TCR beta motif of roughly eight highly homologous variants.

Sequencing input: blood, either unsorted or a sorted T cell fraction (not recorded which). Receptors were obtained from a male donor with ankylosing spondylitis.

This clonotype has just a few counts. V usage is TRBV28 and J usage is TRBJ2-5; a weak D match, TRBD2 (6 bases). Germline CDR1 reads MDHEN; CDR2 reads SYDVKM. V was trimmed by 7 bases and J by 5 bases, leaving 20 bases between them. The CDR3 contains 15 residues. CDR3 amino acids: CASNRRALIQETQYF. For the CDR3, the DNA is TGTGCCAGCAATCGGAGGGCTCTAATTCAGGAGACCCAGTACTTC.

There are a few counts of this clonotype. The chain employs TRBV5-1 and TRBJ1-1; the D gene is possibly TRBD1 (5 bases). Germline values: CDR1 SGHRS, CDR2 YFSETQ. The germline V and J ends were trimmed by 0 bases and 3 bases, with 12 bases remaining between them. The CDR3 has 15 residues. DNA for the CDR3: TGCGCCAGCAGCTTGGATGGGGGAGGGTACACTGAAGCTTTCTTT. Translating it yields CASSLDGGGYTEAFF.

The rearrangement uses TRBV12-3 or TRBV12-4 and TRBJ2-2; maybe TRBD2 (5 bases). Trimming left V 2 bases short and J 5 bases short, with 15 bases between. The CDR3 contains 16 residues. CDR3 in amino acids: CASSLQIVGVTGELFF. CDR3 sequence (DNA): TGTGCCAGCAGTTTACAAATAGTGGGAGTTACCGGGGAGCTGTTTTTT.

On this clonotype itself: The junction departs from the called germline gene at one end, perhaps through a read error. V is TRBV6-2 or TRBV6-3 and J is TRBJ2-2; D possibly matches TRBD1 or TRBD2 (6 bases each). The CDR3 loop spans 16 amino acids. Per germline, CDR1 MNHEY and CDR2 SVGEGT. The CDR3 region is CASRYWGAANTGELFF. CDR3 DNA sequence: TGTGCCAGCAGATACTGGGGGGCCGCGAACACCGGGGAGCTGTTTTTT.

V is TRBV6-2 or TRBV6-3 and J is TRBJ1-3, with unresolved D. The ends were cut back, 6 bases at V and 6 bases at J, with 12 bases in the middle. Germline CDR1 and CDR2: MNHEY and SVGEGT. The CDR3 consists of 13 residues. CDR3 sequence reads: CASRTVMENTIYF. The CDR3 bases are TGTGCCAGCAGGACGGTGATGGAAAACACCATATATTTT.

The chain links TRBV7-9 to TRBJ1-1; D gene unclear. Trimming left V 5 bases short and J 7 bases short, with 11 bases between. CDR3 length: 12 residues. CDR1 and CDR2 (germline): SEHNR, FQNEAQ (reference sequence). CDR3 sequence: CASSQGSVEAFF. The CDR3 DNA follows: TGTGCCAGCAGCCAAGGGTCGGTTGAAGCTTTCTTT.

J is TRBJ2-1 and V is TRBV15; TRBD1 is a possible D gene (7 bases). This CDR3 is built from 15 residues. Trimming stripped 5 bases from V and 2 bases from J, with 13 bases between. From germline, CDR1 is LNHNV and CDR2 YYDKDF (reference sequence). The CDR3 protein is CATSYDREAYNEQFF. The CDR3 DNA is TGTGCCACCAGCTATGACAGGGAGGCCTACAATGAGCAGTTCTTC. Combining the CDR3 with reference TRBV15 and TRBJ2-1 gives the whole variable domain DAMVIQNPRYQVTQFGKPVTLSCSQTLNHNVMYWYQQKSSQAPKLLFHYYDKDFNNEADTPDNFQSRRPNTSFCFLDIRSPGLGDTAMYLCATSYDREAYNEQFFGPGTRLTVL.

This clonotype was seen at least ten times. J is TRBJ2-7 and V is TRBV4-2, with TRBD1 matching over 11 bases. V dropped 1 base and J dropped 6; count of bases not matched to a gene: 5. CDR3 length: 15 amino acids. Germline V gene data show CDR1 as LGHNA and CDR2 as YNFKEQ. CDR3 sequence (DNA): TGTGCCAGCAGCCAAGTCCGGGACAGGGGGAGCGAGCAGTACTTC. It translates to CASSQVRDRGSEQYF.

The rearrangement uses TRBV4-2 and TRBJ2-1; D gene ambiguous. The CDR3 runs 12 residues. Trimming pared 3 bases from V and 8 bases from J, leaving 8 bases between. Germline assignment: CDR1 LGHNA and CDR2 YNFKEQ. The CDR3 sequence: CASSQAADEQFF. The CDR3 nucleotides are TGTGCCAGCAGCCAGGCGGCGGATGAGCAGTTCTTC.

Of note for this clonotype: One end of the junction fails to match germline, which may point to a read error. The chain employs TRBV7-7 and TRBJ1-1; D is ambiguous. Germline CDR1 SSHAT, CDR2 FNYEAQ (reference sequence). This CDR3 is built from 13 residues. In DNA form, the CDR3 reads TGTGCTAGCAGTCCCCTTGGCGGGGTTGAAGCTTTCTTT. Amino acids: CASSPLGGVEAFF. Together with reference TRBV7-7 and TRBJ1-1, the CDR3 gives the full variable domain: GAGVSQSPRYKVTKRGQDVTLRCDPISSHATLYWYQQALGQGPEFLTYFNYEAQPDKSGLPSDRFSAERPEGSISTLTIQRTEQRDSAMYRCASSPLGGVEAFFGQGTRLTVV.

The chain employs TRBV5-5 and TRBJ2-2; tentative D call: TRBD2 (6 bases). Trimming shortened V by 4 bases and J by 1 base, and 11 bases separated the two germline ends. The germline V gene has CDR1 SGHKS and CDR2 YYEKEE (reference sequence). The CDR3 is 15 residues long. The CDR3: CASSGHGGNTGELFF. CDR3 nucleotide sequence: TGTGCCAGCAGCGGGCACGGGGGGAACACCGGGGAGCTGTTTTTT.

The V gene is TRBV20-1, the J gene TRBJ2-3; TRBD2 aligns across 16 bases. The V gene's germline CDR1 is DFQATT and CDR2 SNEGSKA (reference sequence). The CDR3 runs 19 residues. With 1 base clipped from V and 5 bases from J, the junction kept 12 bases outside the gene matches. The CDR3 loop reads CSARGTPGLAGGPRDTQYF. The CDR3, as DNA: TGCAGTGCTAGAGGGACGCCGGGACTAGCGGGAGGGCCACGAGATACGCAGTATTTT.

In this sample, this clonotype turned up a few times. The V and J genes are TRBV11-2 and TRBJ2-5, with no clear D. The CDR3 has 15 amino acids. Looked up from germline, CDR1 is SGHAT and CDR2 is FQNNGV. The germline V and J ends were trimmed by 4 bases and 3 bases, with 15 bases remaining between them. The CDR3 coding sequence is TGTGCCAGCAGCTCCGTTGAGGATCGAGAAGAGACCCAGTACTTC. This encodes CASSSVEDREETQYF. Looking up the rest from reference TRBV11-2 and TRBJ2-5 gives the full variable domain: EAGVAQSPRYKIIEKRQSVAFWCNPISGHATLYWYQQILGQGPKLLIQFQNNGVVDDSQLPKDRFSAERLKGVDSTLKIQPAKLEDSAVYLCASSSVEDREETQYFGPGTRLLVL.

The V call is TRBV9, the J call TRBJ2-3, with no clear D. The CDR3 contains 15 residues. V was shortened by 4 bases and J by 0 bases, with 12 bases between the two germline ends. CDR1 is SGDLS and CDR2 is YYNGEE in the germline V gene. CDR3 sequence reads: CASSSSSPSTDTQYF. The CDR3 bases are TGTGCCAGCAGCTCAAGTTCTCCTAGCACAGATACGCAGTATTTT.

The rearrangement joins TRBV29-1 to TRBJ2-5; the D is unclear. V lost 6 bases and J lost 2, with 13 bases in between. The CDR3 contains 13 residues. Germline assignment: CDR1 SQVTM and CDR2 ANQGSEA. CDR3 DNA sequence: TGCAGCGTACCGGGCGACTGGCAAGAGACCCAGTACTTC. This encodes CSVPGDWQETQYF.

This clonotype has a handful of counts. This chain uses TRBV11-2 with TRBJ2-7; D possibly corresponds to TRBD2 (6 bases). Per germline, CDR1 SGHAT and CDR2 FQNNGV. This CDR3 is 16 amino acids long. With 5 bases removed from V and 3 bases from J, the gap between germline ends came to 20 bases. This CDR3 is CASSLLGGTSRYEQYF. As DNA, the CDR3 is TGTGCCAGCAGCCTTCTGGGTGGGACTTCCCGCTACGAGCAGTACTTC.

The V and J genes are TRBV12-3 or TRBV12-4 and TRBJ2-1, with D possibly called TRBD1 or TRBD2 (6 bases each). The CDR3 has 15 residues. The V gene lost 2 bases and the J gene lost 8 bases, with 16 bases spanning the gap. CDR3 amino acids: CASSLRGGMVDEQFF. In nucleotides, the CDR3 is TGTGCCAGCAGTTTAAGAGGGGGGATGGTCGATGAGCAGTTCTTC.

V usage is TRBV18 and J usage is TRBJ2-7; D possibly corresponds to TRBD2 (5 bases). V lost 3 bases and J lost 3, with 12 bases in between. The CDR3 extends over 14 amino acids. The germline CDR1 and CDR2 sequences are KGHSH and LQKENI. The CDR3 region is CASSPRGMNYEQYF. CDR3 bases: TGTGCCAGCTCACCCCGGGGAATGAACTACGAGCAGTACTTC.

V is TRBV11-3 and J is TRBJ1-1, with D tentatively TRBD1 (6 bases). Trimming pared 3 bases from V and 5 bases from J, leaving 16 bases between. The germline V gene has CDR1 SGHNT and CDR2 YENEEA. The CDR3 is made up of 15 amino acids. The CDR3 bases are TGTGCCAGCAGCTTCCTAAACAGGGTTGGAACTGAAGCTTTCTTT. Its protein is CASSFLNRVGTEAFF.

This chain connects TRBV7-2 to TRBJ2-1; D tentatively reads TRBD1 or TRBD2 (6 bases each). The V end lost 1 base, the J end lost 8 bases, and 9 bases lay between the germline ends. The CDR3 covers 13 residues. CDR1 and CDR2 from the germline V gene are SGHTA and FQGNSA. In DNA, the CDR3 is TGTGCCAGCAGCTTAGAGGGGGGCTATGAGCAGTTCTTC. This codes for CASSLEGGYEQFF. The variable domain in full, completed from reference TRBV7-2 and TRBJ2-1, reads GAGVSQSPSNKVTEKGKDVELRCDPISGHTALYWYRQSLGQGLEFLIYFQGNSAPDKSGLPSDRFSAERTGGSVSTLTIQRTQQEDSAVYLCASSLEGGYEQFFGPGTRLTVL.